This T cell receptor (beta chain) was observed in a study of T cell responses to AZD1222 COVID-19 vaccine. This CDR3 is 14 amino acids long. Germline-derived CDR1 and CDR2 are MDHEN and SYDVKM. V shed 6 bases, J shed 4 bases, and the junction held 6 bases outside the gene matches. Generated by immunoSEQ multiplex PCR, the TCRdb table keeps only in-frame clones and is missing some. The sample lists approximately 100,000 clones, roughly 87% occurring once. The specimen comprised peripheral blood, sampled on day 0 of AZD1222 vaccination. The genes are TRBV28 and TRBJ1-2, with 9 bases identical to TRBD1. The sequence came from an adult in good health. Here the CDR3 DNA reads TGTGCCAGCAGACTACAGGGGGCGGGCTATGGCTACACCTTC. It translates to CASRLQGAGYGYTF.